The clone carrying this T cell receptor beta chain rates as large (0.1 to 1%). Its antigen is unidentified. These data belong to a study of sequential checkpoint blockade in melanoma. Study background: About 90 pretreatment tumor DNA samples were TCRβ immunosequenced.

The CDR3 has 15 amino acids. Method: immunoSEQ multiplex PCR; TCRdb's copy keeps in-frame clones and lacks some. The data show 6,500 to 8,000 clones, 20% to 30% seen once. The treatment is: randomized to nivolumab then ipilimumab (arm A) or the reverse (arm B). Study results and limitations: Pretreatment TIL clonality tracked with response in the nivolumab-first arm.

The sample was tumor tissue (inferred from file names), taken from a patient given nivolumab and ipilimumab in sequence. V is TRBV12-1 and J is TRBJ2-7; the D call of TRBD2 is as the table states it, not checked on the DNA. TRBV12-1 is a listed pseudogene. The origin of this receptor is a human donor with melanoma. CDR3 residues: CASSSRLAGPYEQYF. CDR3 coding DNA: TGTGCCAGCAGCTCAAGACTAGCGGGACCCTACGAGCAGTACTTC.